This T cell receptor (beta chain) was identified during a study of metastatic and nonmetastatic thyroid tumors. Study observations and caveats: It was reportedly found that TCR beta diversity was significantly higher in malignant thyroid tumors than in benign nodules, a difference seen in both blood and tumor samples.

TCRdb reprocessed the PCR reads using MiXCR. The table includes about 19,000 clones, around a third detected once. This clone was found once. The antigen remains undetermined. The entire patient cohort was treatment-naive prior to thyroid surgery. Germline V gene sequence: CDR1 GTSNPN, CDR2 SVGIG (reference sequence). CDR3 size: 13 residues. The junction had 2 bases not matched to a gene; V was cut back by 4 bases and J by 3 bases. The sample consisted of adjacent normal tissue. The rearrangement uses TRBV30 and TRBJ1-4, with 7 bases aligning to TRBD1. This TCR was recovered from a female donor with papillary thyroid cancer or a benign thyroid nodule (not recorded which). Some clones in this sample may be carry-over from other donors' samples. The CDR3 loop reads CAWTGGANEKLFF. CDR3 nucleotides: TGTGCCTGGACAGGGGGTGCTAATGAAAAACTGTTTTTT.